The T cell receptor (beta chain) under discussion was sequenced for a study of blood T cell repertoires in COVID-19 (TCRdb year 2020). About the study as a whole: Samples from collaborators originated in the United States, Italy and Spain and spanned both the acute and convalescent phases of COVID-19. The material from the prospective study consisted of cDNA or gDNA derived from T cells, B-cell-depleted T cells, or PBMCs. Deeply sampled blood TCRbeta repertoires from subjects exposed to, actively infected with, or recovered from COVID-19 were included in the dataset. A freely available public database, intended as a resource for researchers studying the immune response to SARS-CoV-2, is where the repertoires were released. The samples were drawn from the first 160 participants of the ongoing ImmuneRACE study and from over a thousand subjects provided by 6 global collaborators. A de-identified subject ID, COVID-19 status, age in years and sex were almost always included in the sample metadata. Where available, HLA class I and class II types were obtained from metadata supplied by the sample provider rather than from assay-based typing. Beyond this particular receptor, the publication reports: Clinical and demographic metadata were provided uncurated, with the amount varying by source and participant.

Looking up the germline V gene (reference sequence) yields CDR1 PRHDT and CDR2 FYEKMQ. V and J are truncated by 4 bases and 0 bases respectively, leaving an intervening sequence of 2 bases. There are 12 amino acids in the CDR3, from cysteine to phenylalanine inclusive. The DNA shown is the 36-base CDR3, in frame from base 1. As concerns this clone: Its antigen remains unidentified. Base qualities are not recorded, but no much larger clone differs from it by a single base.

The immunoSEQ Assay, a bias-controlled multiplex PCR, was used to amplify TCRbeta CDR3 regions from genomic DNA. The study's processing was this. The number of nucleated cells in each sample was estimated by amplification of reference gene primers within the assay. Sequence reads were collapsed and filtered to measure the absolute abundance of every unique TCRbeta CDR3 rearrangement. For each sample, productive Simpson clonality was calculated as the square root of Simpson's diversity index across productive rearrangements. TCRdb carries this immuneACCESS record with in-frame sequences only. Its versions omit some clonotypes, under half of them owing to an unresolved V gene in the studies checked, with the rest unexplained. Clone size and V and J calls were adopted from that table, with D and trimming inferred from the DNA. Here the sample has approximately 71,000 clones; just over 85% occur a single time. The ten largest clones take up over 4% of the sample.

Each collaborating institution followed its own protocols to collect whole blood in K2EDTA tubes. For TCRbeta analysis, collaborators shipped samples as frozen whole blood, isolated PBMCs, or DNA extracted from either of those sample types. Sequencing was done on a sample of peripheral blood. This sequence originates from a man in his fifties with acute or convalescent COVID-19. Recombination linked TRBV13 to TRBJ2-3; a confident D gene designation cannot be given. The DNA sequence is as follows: TGTGCCAGCAGCTCTAGCACAGATACGCAGTATTTT. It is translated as CASSSSTDTQYF.